These 10 T cell receptor beta chains came from one sample sequenced in a study of spatial heterogeneity in lung cancer. Time point described: sample taken at primary tumor resection. TCRdb fed the 5' RACE reads into MiXCR, producing one record per CDR3 protein. The sample yields roughly 38,000 distinct CDR3 sequences, around 3.3% seen once. Sequencing used normal lung tissue next to the tumor, obtained at surgery. Receptor source: a male donor with early-stage non-small cell lung cancer.

This clonotype was detected many times. This chain links TRBV7-3 with TRBJ2-1; 8 bases line up with TRBD2. This CDR3 spans 14 amino acids. V dropped 5 bases and J dropped 5; count of bases not matched to a gene: 5. The germline V gene has CDR1 SGHTA and CDR2 FQGTGA. In DNA, the CDR3 is TGTGCCAGCAGCCCGACTAGCGACCACAATGAGCAGTTCTTC. As protein: CASSPTSDHNEQFF. Looking up the rest from reference TRBV7-3 and TRBJ2-1 gives the full variable domain: GAGVSQTPSNKVTEKGKYVELRCDPISGHTALYWYRQSLGQGPEFLIYFQGTGAADDSGLPNDRFFAVRPEGSVSTLKIQRTERGDSAVYLCASSPTSDHNEQFFGPGTRLTVL.

This clonotype was counted many times. V is TRBV12-3 or TRBV12-4 and J is TRBJ2-1; D gene ambiguous. The V and J ends lost 2 bases and 6 bases respectively, with 11 bases between them. The CDR3 covers 14 residues. CDR3 sequence: CASSLTRRTNEQFF. The CDR3 coding sequence is TGTGCCAGCAGTTTAACACGGAGAACCAATGAGCAGTTCTTC.

This clonotype is judged medium-sized (0.01 to 0.1%). This sequence joins TRBV10-2 and TRBJ2-7; unclear D gene. Germline values: CDR1 WSHSY, CDR2 SAAADI. This CDR3 comprises 13 residues. The V end lost 6 bases, the J end lost 3 bases, and 12 bases lay between the germline ends. In DNA, the CDR3 is TGCGCCAGCAGACTGGACGGATACTACGAGCAGTACTTC. Its translation is CASRLDGYYEQYF.

This clonotype was seen ten or more times. The rearrangement links TRBV4-1 to TRBJ2-1; 10 bases map to TRBD2. The CDR3 covers 16 residues. Germline V gene lookup returns CDR1 MGHRA and CDR2 YSYEKL. V trimming: 1 base; J trimming: 6 bases; junction bases outside the gene matches: 6. The CDR3 DNA reads as TGCGCCAGCAGCCAAGGATTGACTAGCGGGTCCAATGAGCAGTTCTTC. This encodes CASSQGLTSGSNEQFF.

In its sample, this clonotype was seen many times. The chain couples TRBV18 to TRBJ1-4, with 9 nucleotides matching TRBD1. V was clipped by 4 bases and J by 0 bases; unmatched bases: 3. CDR1 is KGHSH and CDR2 is LQKENI in the germline V gene. The length of the CDR3 is 16 residues. CDR3 nucleotides: TGTGCCAGCTCACGCGGACAGGGGTCAACTAATGAAAAACTGTTTTTT. Translating gives CASSRGQGSTNEKLFF. The full variable domain, in which reference TRBV18 and TRBJ1-4 provide the parts outside the CDR3, is NAGVMQNPRHLVRRRGQEARLRCSPMKGHSHVYWYRQLPEEGLKFMVYLQKENIIDESGMPKERFSAEFPKEGPSILRIQQVVRGDSAAYFCASSRGQGSTNEKLFFGSGTQLSVL.

This clonotype was detected a few times. The chain couples TRBV18 to TRBJ2-1, with 9 bases that match TRBD2. J was trimmed by 7 bases and V by 5 bases; bases with no gene match: 12. CDR3 length: 16 residues. Germline loops: CDR1 KGHSH, CDR2 LQKENI. In nucleotides, the CDR3 is TGTGCCAGCTCATCGTCTGGGGTAGCGGGAGATAATGAGCAGTTCTTC. Translated, it gives CASSSSGVAGDNEQFF.

This clonotype was detected ten times or more. The genes are TRBV20-1 and TRBJ1-3; D gene uncertain. This CDR3 region has 13 residues. V lost 0 bases, J lost 3 bases, and 6 bases lay in between. CDR1 and CDR2 (germline): DFQATT, SNEGSKA (reference sequence). The CDR3 DNA is TGCAGTGCTAGAGAGGCGGGTGGAAACACCATATATTTT. It is translated as CSAREAGGNTIYF.

The CDR3 bases are TGCAGCGTTACACCCGGGACAGGGGGCACAGATACGCAGTATTTT. Translation: CSVTPGTGGTDTQYF. The J gene is TRBJ2-3, the V gene TRBV29-1; 10 bases line up with TRBD1. Looked up from germline, CDR1 is SQVTM and CDR2 is ANQGSEA. The CDR3 has 15 amino acids. With V trimmed by 5 bases and J by 1 base, 6 bases remained unmatched.

This clonotype appeared a few times. The genes are TRBV4-1 and TRBJ1-1; D unresolved. The V gene's germline CDR1 is MGHRA and CDR2 YSYEKL. Trimming removed 3 bases at V and 0 bases at J, with 14 bases between. The length of the CDR3 is 16 residues. The chain's CDR3 is CASSQAPGYMNTEAFF. DNA of the CDR3: TGCGCCAGCAGCCAGGCGCCGGGTTACATGAACACTGAAGCTTTCTTT.

This clonotype was observed at least ten times. The chain carries TRBV10-3 and TRBJ1-3; no clear D gene. The CDR3 runs 12 residues. Looked up from germline, CDR1 is ENHRY and CDR2 is SYGVKD. Between the trimmed V and J ends, which lost 6 bases and 7 bases, there was a span of 10 bases. As DNA, the CDR3 is TGTGCCATCAGGCCCAGGACCAACACCATATATTTT. Translation gives CAIRPRTNTIYF.